These 27 T cell receptor beta chains originate from one sample sequenced in a study of identical twins. TCRdb independently ran MiXCR on the 5' RACE reads; one entry per CDR3 protein. This sample has about 260,000 distinct CDR3 sequences, with around 7% found just once. These data were also reused for a study on yellow fever vaccine responses in identical twins.

The sample comprised memory (CD45RO+) T cells sorted from blood. Source of these receptors: a woman aged 18-29 years in good health.

This clonotype was seen only a few times. This chain connects TRBV20-1 to TRBJ2-5; 9 bases are a match to TRBD2. The V gene's germline CDR1 is DFQATT and CDR2 SNEGSKA (reference sequence). The ends lost 5 bases at V and 5 bases at J; junction bases unmatched: 12. The CDR3 extends over 15 amino acids. CDR3 coding DNA: TGCAGTGCTCGGGGACTAGCCTCTAGTGAGGAGACCCAGTACTTC. Translated, it gives CSARGLASSEETQYF.

A few counts support this clonotype. The genes are TRBV15 and TRBJ2-3, with 10 nucleotides matching TRBD2. Germline trimming cut 4 bases from V and 4 bases from J; bases unmatched to any gene: 11. The CDR3 is 17 residues long. Germline V gives CDR1 LNHNV, CDR2 YYDKDF (reference sequence). CDR3 sequence: CATSNLPPGLASDTQYF. In nucleotides, the CDR3 is TGTGCCACCAGCAACCTACCCCCGGGACTAGCGTCAGATACGCAGTATTTT. The full variable domain, rest sourced from reference TRBV15 and TRBJ2-3, is DAMVIQNPRYQVTQFGKPVTLSCSQTLNHNVMYWYQQKSSQAPKLLFHYYDKDFNNEADTPDNFQSRRPNTSFCFLDIRSPGLGDTAMYLCATSNLPPGLASDTQYFGPGTRLTVL.

This clonotype was counted many times. The chain combines TRBV14 with TRBJ1-6; D remains unclear. The CDR3 totals 18 residues. V dropped 5 bases and J dropped 0 bases, with 17 bases sitting between them. Germline CDR1 and CDR2: SGHDN and FVKESK. As DNA, the CDR3 is TGTGCCAGCAGCTCCCCGGGTCGCATAAGCTCCTATAATTCACCCCTCCACTTT. This gives the protein CASSSPGRISSYNSPLHF.

This clonotype was found a few times. In DNA form, the CDR3 reads TGCGCCAGCAGCAAATACGGGACAGCTAACACCGGGGAGCTGTTTTTT. Translation: CASSKYGTANTGELFF. The V gene is TRBV5-1, the J gene TRBJ2-2; 7 positions agree with TRBD1. This CDR3 has 16 amino acids. The germline V gene has CDR1 SGHRS and CDR2 YFSETQ. V lost 4 bases and J lost 2; bases outside the gene matches: 8. The whole variable domain, remainder taken from reference TRBV5-1 and TRBJ2-2, is KAGVTQTPRYLIKTRGQQVTLSCSPISGHRSVSWYQQTPGQGLQFLFEYFSETQRNKGNFPGRFSGRQFSNSRSEMNVSTLELGDSALYLCASSKYGTANTGELFFGEGSRLTVL.

This clonotype has only a few counts. This chain uses TRBV10-3 with TRBJ2-7, with TRBD1 matching 7 bases. Per the germline V gene, CDR1 is ENHRY and CDR2 is SYGVKD. The CDR3 covers 13 residues. The V segment lost 6 bases and the J segment 2 bases; nucleotides outside the gene matches: 4. CDR3 in DNA: TGTGCCATCAGAGAGACAGGGACCTACGAGCAGTACGTC. This gives the protein CAIRETGTYEQYV.

The V gene is TRBV7-6, the J gene TRBJ2-3, with D unresolved. V was pared by 1 base and J by 2 bases, with 4 bases between. This CDR3 contains 13 residues. Germline V gene lookup returns CDR1 SGHVS and CDR2 FNYEAQ. The CDR3 here is CASSLVPTDTQYF. CDR3 nucleotide sequence: TGTGCCAGCAGCTTAGTACCCACAGATACGCAGTATTTT.

This clonotype has just a few counts. The chain has TRBV10-2 and TRBJ2-7; 7 bases agree with TRBD2. The CDR3 sequence is 13 residues long. Unmatched junction bases numbered 5, after V lost 7 bases and J lost 2 bases. In germline, CDR1 is WSHSY, CDR2 SAAADI. CDR3 DNA sequence: TGCGCCAGCACTCCTAGCGGAGCCTACGAGCAGTACTTC. It specifies CASTPSGAYEQYF.

This clonotype has at least ten counts. The V and J genes are TRBV12-3 or TRBV12-4 and TRBJ2-3, with no clear D. The CDR3 has 12 amino acids. V lost 3 bases and J 3 bases, leaving 4 bases between the germline ends. CDR3 region: CASSLLTDTQYF. The CDR3 region has the DNA TGTGCCAGCAGTTTGTTGACAGATACGCAGTATTTT.

This chain links TRBV24-1 with TRBJ2-7, with a weak D call TRBD1 (6 bases). The CDR3 consists of 14 residues. The germline CDR1 and CDR2 sequences are KGHDR and SFDVKD. V lost 3 bases to trimming and J lost 1 base, with 9 bases between them. CDR3 nucleotides: TGTGCCACCAGTGATACAGGGACGTCCTACGAGCAGTACTTC. Amino acid sequence: CATSDTGTSYEQYF.

This clonotype was seen at least ten times. The chain has TRBV9 and TRBJ2-5; 11 nucleotides align to TRBD2. The germline CDR1 and CDR2 sequences are SGDLS and YYNGEE. The CDR3 spans 16 residues. J gave up 0 bases and V 0 bases, and 1 base lay outside the gene matches. The CDR3 region has the DNA TGTGCCAGCAGCGTAGGACTAGCGGGGAACCAAGAGACCCAGTACTTC. This translates into CASSVGLAGNQETQYF.

This clonotype appeared many times. The chain employs TRBV12-3 or TRBV12-4 and TRBJ2-1, with D possibly matching TRBD2 (6 bases). Trimming removed 7 bases from V and 1 base from J, with 8 bases in between. The CDR3 has 13 residues. The CDR3 sequence is CASMGGSYNEQFF. The CDR3 DNA reads as TGTGCCAGCATGGGGGGATCCTACAATGAGCAGTTCTTC.

This clonotype came up many times. The rearrangement uses TRBV20-1 and TRBJ2-7; 7 nucleotides agree with TRBD1. Germline V gene sequence: CDR1 DFQATT, CDR2 SNEGSKA (reference sequence). The ends lost 2 bases at V and 4 bases at J; junction bases unmatched: 8. The CDR3 covers 14 residues. The CDR3, as DNA: TGCAGTGCTAGATTGGCAGGGGGATGGTACGAGCAGTACTTC. Translating gives CSARLAGGWYEQYF.

This clonotype has a handful of counts. The gene calls are TRBV4-2 and TRBJ2-3, with 9 bases that match TRBD2. The V and J ends lost 3 bases and 4 bases, in that order; junction bases with no gene match: 17. There are 19 residues in the CDR3. CDR1 and CDR2 from the germline V gene are LGHNA and YNFKEQ. The CDR3 nucleotides read TGTGCCAGCAGCCATGGGTTGTGGGGTGCGGGACTAGCCCCAGATACGCAGTATTTT. The encoded protein is CASSHGLWGAGLAPDTQYF.

Details on this clonotype: The missing conserved phenylalanine or tryptophan at the end of this CDR3 makes a read error likely. The genes are TRBV5-1 and TRBJ2-3, with a possible D match to TRBD1 (5 bases). The CDR3 loop spans 13 amino acids. V was pared by 4 bases and J by 2 bases, with 8 bases between. Germline values: CDR1 SGHRS, CDR2 YFSETQ. CDR3: CASSPGATDTQYL. CDR3 sequence (DNA): TGCGCCAGCAGCCCTGGGGCCACAGATACGCAGTATCTT.

A note on this clonotype: A clone one base away is much larger, so this may be a read error. This chain joins TRBV3-1 and TRBJ2-5; 8 nucleotides line up with TRBD1. CDR1 and CDR2 (germline): LGHDT, YNNKEL (reference sequence). This CDR3 is built from 16 residues. The DNA for the CDR3 is TGTGCCAGCAGCCAAAATACAGGGGGACTCAGGGAGACCCTGTACTTC. Translated: CASSQNTGGLRETLYF.

In DNA form, the CDR3 reads TGTGCCAGCAGTGAAGCGGGAGGTCGATCCTACGAGCAGTACTTC. This codes for CASSEAGGRSYEQYF. This chain connects TRBV27 to TRBJ2-7; 9 bases line up with TRBD2. The CDR3 runs 15 residues. Per germline, CDR1 MNHEY and CDR2 SMNVEV (reference sequence). Trimming took 5 bases from V and 1 from J; bases not matched to a gene: 6.

This clonotype was counted only a few times. The V gene is TRBV4-1, the J gene TRBJ1-1; D is unclear. CDR3 length: 15 residues. Trimming stripped 0 bases from V and 5 bases from J, with 13 bases between. Germline values: CDR1 MGHRA, CDR2 YSYEKL. Written as DNA, the CDR3 is TGCGCCAGCAGCCAAGATCCAGGAACATGGACTGAAGCTTTCTTT. This codes for CASSQDPGTWTEAFF.

CDR3 residues: CASSSWVPRTVSGFYNEQFF. DNA of the CDR3: TGTGCCAGCAGCTCTTGGGTGCCCCGGACCGTGAGTGGGTTCTACAATGAGCAGTTCTTC. V usage is TRBV7-3 and J usage is TRBJ2-1; no definite D call. The germline gives CDR1 SGHTA, CDR2 FQGTGA. The CDR3 length is 20 residues. The V gene lost 4 bases and the J gene lost 3 bases, with 28 bases spanning the gap.

This clonotype was counted many times. The rearrangement links TRBV5-1 to TRBJ1-5; 8 positions agree with TRBD1. Germline loops: CDR1 SGHRS, CDR2 YFSETQ. The CDR3 covers 15 residues. V lost 0 bases, J lost 6 bases, and 5 bases stayed unmatched. The CDR3 DNA sequence: TGCGCCAGCAGCTTGGCCGGACAGGGAAGTCAGCCCCAGCATTTT. Its translation is CASSLAGQGSQPQHF.

This clonotype showed up many times. The chain uses TRBV5-1 and TRBJ2-7; D possibly matches TRBD1 or TRBD2 (5 bases each). The CDR3 contains 13 residues. Germline assignment: CDR1 SGHRS and CDR2 YFSETQ. V lost 2 bases and J 2 bases, leaving 8 bases between the germline ends. CDR3 region: CASSFGGPYEQYF. DNA for the CDR3: TGCGCCAGCAGCTTTGGGGGTCCCTACGAGCAGTACTTC.

The table lists this clonotype with many counts. V gene TRBV5-6 combines with J gene TRBJ2-5, with 9 bases fitting TRBD2. Per the germline V gene, CDR1 is SGHDT and CDR2 is YYEEEE. CDR3 size: 15 residues. With V trimmed by 0 bases and J by 2 bases, 2 bases remained unmatched. CDR3 amino acids: CASSLGLADQETQYF. The CDR3 DNA sequence: TGTGCCAGCAGCTTGGGACTAGCGGATCAAGAGACCCAGTACTTC.

This clonotype was recorded at least ten times. The chain carries TRBV11-2 and TRBJ2-4; TRBD2 might be the D (6 bases). Germline values: CDR1 SGHAT, CDR2 FQNNGV. CDR3 length: 14 amino acids. V was pared by 4 bases and J by 6 bases, with 13 bases between. The CDR3 DNA reads as TGTGCCAGCAGCTCGATCCGGGGGATAAACATTCAGTACTTC. Translating gives CASSSIRGINIQYF.

V is TRBV3-1 and J is TRBJ1-6, with 7 bases matching TRBD1. There are 18 residues in the CDR3. Germline V lookup: CDR1 LGHDT, CDR2 YNNKEL (reference sequence). With V trimmed by 0 bases and J by 6 bases, 11 bases remained unmatched. The CDR3 coding sequence is TGTGCCAGCAGCCAAGATTCCGGGACAGCGACCAGTAATTCACCCCTCCACTTT. Its translation is CASSQDSGTATSNSPLHF.

V usage is TRBV7-2 and J usage is TRBJ2-7; D not resolved. The V end was cut by 5 bases, the J end by 2 bases, with 13 bases between. CDR1 and CDR2 (germline): SGHTA, FQGNSA. The CDR3 runs to 14 residues. The CDR3 DNA is TGTGCCAGCAGCAGAACCCAGATACCCTACGAGCAGTACTTC. Translated: CASSRTQIPYEQYF.

V gene TRBV15 combines with J gene TRBJ2-7; 7 nucleotides agree with TRBD1. The length of the CDR3 is 15 residues. The germline gives CDR1 LNHNV, CDR2 YYDKDF (reference sequence). After removal of 3 bases from V and 4 bases from J, the junction contained 9 bases not matched to a gene. CDR3 sequence (DNA): TGTGCCACCAGCAGCACTGGGACAGTAGCTTACGAGCAGTACTTC. Protein product: CATSSTGTVAYEQYF.

The table lists this clonotype with a few counts. The V call is TRBV29-1, the J call TRBJ1-6; D is uncertain. The CDR3 runs to 10 residues. Germline V lookup: CDR1 SQVTM, CDR2 ANQGSEA. Deletions cut 8 bases from V and 11 bases from J, with 10 bases between. CDR3 in amino acids: CSSWDPPLHF. The CDR3, as DNA: TGCAGCTCCTGGGATCCACCCCTCCACTTT. Variable domain in full (rest from reference TRBV29-1 and TRBJ1-6): SAVISQKPSRDICQRGTSLTIQCQVDSQVTMMFWYRQQPGQSLTLIATANQGSEATYESGFVIDKFPISRPNLTFSTLTVSNMSPEDSSIYLCSSWDPPLHFGNGTRLTVT.

The rearrangement links TRBV18 to TRBJ2-7; maybe TRBD2 (6 bases). CDR3 size: 15 residues. With 2 bases removed from V and 2 bases from J, the gap between germline ends came to 13 bases. Germline CDR1 KGHSH, CDR2 LQKENI. CDR3 sequence (DNA): TGTGCCAGCTCACCATCGGGGGTTTTAGCCTACGAGCAGTACTTC. Protein: CASSPSGVLAYEQYF.